What follows is one T cell receptor (beta chain) and its context. This clonotype appeared many times. The specificity of this receptor is unknown. The input lacks base qualities; no much larger clone sits a single base away. TCRdb shows the sequencer as Illumina HiSeq 2500. TCR beta libraries were prepared by quantitative 5'-RACE with molecular barcodes. The source study handled its data this way. Disease-linked TCR variants were identified with a new computational method built on a probabilistic model of VDJ rearrangement. TCRdb trimmed the raw reads at Q25, called clones with MiXCR and kept productive beta chains. Every CDR3 protein is listed once, alongside the most common genes and DNA of its rows. TCRdb's processing, not the study's, gives the V and J calls here. Across this sample there are 250,000 to 400,000 distinct CDR3 sequences, with around a tenth seen only once. Around 8.4% of the sample lies in the top ten.

For CDR1 and CDR2, the germline V gene lists SQVTM and ANQGSEA. V drops 4 bases and J drops 6 bases, leaving 8 bases in between. Its CDR3 holds 11 amino acids, cysteine through phenylalanine. Only the CDR3 portion is preserved as DNA: 33 bases, with reading frame beginning at the first base. This entry comes from a study of CD8 T cells in ankylosing spondylitis (dated by TCRdb to about 2017). The study in broad terms: The study set out to find disease-linked TCR variants by profiling T cell receptor beta repertoires in ankylosing spondylitis patients and healthy donors. Samples of peripheral blood were taken, and for ankylosing spondylitis patients, synovial fluid was collected as well. The full study cohort was made up of 25 ankylosing spondylitis patients and 108 healthy donors. Study-level results and caveats: Some of the motif variants had been reported before in the synovial fluid and blood of reactive arthritis patients, a finding that suggests common disease-initiation mechanisms. A TCR beta motif of several highly homologous amino acid variants appeared characteristic of blood from ankylosing spondylitis patients. According to the report, matched synovial fluid samples from ankylosing spondylitis patients were significantly enriched for the disease-linked clones. The disease-linked clones showed a CD8+ phenotype and occurred at relatively low frequencies in peripheral blood.

The origin of this receptor is a female donor with ankylosing spondylitis or in good health (not recorded which). Material: blood, either unsorted or a sorted T cell fraction (not recorded which). The rearrangement combines TRBV29-1 with TRBJ2-3, with the D gene uncertain. In nucleotide form, the sequence is TGCAGCGTTGTATTAACGGATACGCAGTATTTT. This translates into CSVVLTDTQYF.